These 26 T cell receptor beta chains were all obtained from the same sample, sequenced in a study of PD-1 blockade in classical Hodgkin lymphoma. Every patient had relapsed following autologous stem cell transplantation, and cohorts differed in brentuximab vedotin exposure. Profiling relied on immunoSEQ multiplex PCR, and the TCRdb table lists in-frame clones only, not all of them. The data contain 30,000 to 35,000 clones, roughly 80% of them singletons. Specimen: peripheral blood mononuclear cells (PBMCs), collected at baseline. The receptor source for this set is a human donor with classical Hodgkin lymphoma.

The chain joins TRBV25-1 to TRBJ1-1; TRBD1 is a possible D gene (5 bases). The CDR3 consists of 11 residues. Germline CDR1 reads MGHDK; CDR2 reads SYGVNS. V lost 5 bases, J lost 11 bases, and 12 bases lay in between. CDR3 sequence reads: CASSTGYGAFF. In DNA form, the CDR3 reads TGTGCCAGCAGTACAGGTTATGGGGCTTTCTTT.

J is TRBJ2-7 and V is TRBV27; D uncertain. The CDR3 extends over 14 amino acids. V lost 4 bases to trimming and J lost 4 bases, with 14 bases between them. Germline CDR1 and CDR2: MNHEY and SMNVEV (reference sequence). CDR3 bases: TGTGCCAGCAGTTGGGGATCGGTTCCATACGAGCAGTACTTC. Its translation is CASSWGSVPYEQYF.

The chain has TRBV6-5 and TRBJ2-1, with D hard to call. There are 14 residues in the CDR3. Germline V gene sequence: CDR1 MNHEY, CDR2 SVGAGI. Between the trimmed V and J ends, which lost 4 bases and 0 bases, there was a span of 7 bases. CDR3 in amino acids: CASSSQSSYNEQFF. DNA of the CDR3: TGTGCCAGCAGTTCCCAGAGCTCCTACAATGAGCAGTTCTTC.

The chain uses TRBV21-1 and TRBJ2-1; TRBD2 is the table's D call, not checked against the DNA. TRBV21-1 is given as a pseudogene. The CDR3 extends over 16 amino acids. This chain's CDR3 is CASSKAGKRRHNEQFF. The CDR3 region has the DNA TGTGCCAGCAGCAAAGCGGGTAAGCGACGGCACAATGAGCAGTTCTTC.

V usage is TRBV5-1 and J usage is TRBJ2-1; D remains unclear. In germline, CDR1 is SGHRS, CDR2 YFSETQ. The CDR3 consists of 11 residues. V was trimmed by 7 bases and J by 5 bases, leaving 7 bases between them. This chain's CDR3 is CASGFDNEQFF. The CDR3 coding sequence is TGCGCCAGCGGTTTCGACAATGAGCAGTTCTTC.

This chain connects TRBV19 to TRBJ1-2; 8 nucleotides line up with TRBD1. This CDR3 region has 15 residues. With V trimmed by 5 bases and J by 4 bases, 9 bases remained unmatched. From germline, CDR1 is LNHDA and CDR2 SQIVND (reference sequence). This CDR3 reads CASSSPGQATYGYTF. The CDR3 region has the DNA TGTGCCAGTAGTTCACCGGGACAGGCCACCTATGGCTACACCTTC.

The gene calls are TRBV28 and TRBJ1-4; perhaps TRBD1 as D (6 bases). The germline V gene encodes CDR1 MDHEN and CDR2 SYDVKM. V lost 4 bases, J lost 2 bases, and 8 bases lay in between. The CDR3 contains 14 residues. CDR3 region: CASSSQGTNEKLFF. The CDR3 bases are TGTGCCAGCAGTTCACAGGGTACTAATGAAAAACTGTTTTTT.

The chain couples TRBV7-2 to TRBJ1-1; possible D gene TRBD1, 5 bases. The CDR3 sequence is 14 residues long. CDR1 is SGHTA, CDR2 FQGNSA, per germline. Trimming removed 3 bases from V and 0 bases from J, with 8 bases in between. This chain's CDR3 is CASSFGTMNTEAFF. The CDR3 nucleotides are TGTGCCAGCAGCTTCGGGACGATGAACACTGAAGCTTTCTTT.

The V and J genes are TRBV4-3 and TRBJ1-6; D is perhaps TRBD1 (5 bases). CDR1 and CDR2 from the germline V gene are LGHNA and YSLEER. V was shortened by 4 bases and J by 10 bases, with 14 bases between the two germline ends. This CDR3 region has 14 residues. CDR3 in amino acids: CASSLPGGDSPLHF. The CDR3 DNA follows: TGCGCCAGCAGCCTCCCTGGGGGGGACTCACCCCTCCACTTT.

The chain uses TRBV6-1 and TRBJ1-5, with D uncertain. The CDR3 is made up of 16 amino acids. Deletions cut 1 base from V and 3 bases from J, with 13 bases between. From germline, CDR1 is MNHNS and CDR2 SASEGT. The CDR3 sequence: CASSEGHGQHNQPQHF. The DNA of the CDR3 is TGTGCCAGCAGTGAAGGCCATGGGCAGCACAATCAGCCCCAGCATTTT.

This chain links TRBV28 with TRBJ1-1; D remains unclear. This CDR3 has 11 amino acids. Germline assignment: CDR1 MDHEN and CDR2 SYDVKM. Trimming left V 8 bases short and J 8 bases short, with 12 bases between. In nucleotides, the CDR3 is TGTGCCAGCCAAAGGCCAGAAGAAGCTTTCTTT. Its protein is CASQRPEEAFF.

The chain is built from TRBV6-1 and TRBJ1-2; no firm D call. V was cut by 6 bases and J by 6 bases, with 8 bases left in between. CDR3 length: 11 amino acids. Germline CDR1 is MNHNS and CDR2 is SASEGT. CDR3 protein: CASREQDGYTF. The DNA for the CDR3 is TGTGCCAGCAGGGAGCAGGATGGCTACACCTTC.

The rearrangement joins TRBV28 to TRBJ2-5; D remains ambiguous. Deletions cut 6 bases from V and 11 bases from J, with 19 bases between. From germline, CDR1 is MDHEN and CDR2 SYDVKM. The CDR3 has 13 amino acids. In nucleotides, the CDR3 is TGTGCCAGCAGCTACGGACCGGGTCGAGAGCAGTACTTC. This sequence encodes CASSYGPGREQYF.

V usage is TRBV12-1 and J usage is TRBJ1-2. TRBV12-1 is tagged as a pseudogene. This CDR3 contains 17 residues. The CDR3 bases are TGTGCCAGCAGGCAAAAAGGTGCAGGGAGGAAGGACTATGGCTACACCTTC. Its translation is CASRQKGAGRKDYGYTF.

The chain employs TRBV5-1 and TRBJ1-6, with 9 bases identical to TRBD1. Germline assignment: CDR1 SGHRS and CDR2 YFSETQ. V shed 3 bases and J 8 bases; nucleotides not matched to a gene: 12. The CDR3 runs 17 residues. The CDR3 bases are TGCGCCAGCAGCTACCTAGGACAGGGGCTAATTTATTCACCCCTCCACTTT. The encoded protein is CASSYLGQGLIYSPLHF.

The V and J genes are TRBV7-6 and TRBJ2-7; tentatively, D is TRBD1 or TRBD2 (5 bases each). The CDR3 is 14 residues long. Germline CDR1 SGHVS, CDR2 FNYEAQ. Trimming stripped 1 base from V and 5 bases from J, with 12 bases between. The chain's CDR3 is CASSLGSGSDEQYF. The CDR3 nucleotides are TGTGCCAGCAGCTTAGGGTCAGGGAGTGACGAGCAGTACTTC.

V gene TRBV7-9 combines with J gene TRBJ1-1; TRBD1 is a possible D gene (6 bases). V was shortened by 3 bases and J by 7 bases, with 12 bases between the two germline ends. The CDR3 sequence is 13 residues long. The germline V gene has CDR1 SEHNR and CDR2 FQNEAQ (reference sequence). CDR3: CASSFAGQIEAFF. CDR3 DNA: TGTGCCAGCAGCTTTGCTGGACAGATTGAAGCTTTCTTT.

A word on this clone: The germline gene is not matched at one end of the junction; a read error may be the cause. The identical CDR3 is also encoded by other nucleotide sequences in the sample. This sequence joins TRBV9 and TRBJ1-2; tentatively, D is TRBD1 (6 bases). Germline V gives CDR1 SGDLS, CDR2 YYNGEE. The CDR3 sequence is 15 residues long. The DNA for the CDR3 is TGTGCCAGCAGCGACCGAGGGGGTTATAACTATGGCTATACCTTC. It translates to CASSDRGGYNYGYTF.

This clone has a handful of counts. The genes are TRBV10-3 and TRBJ2-5, with D possibly matching TRBD1 (6 bases). Germline values: CDR1 ENHRY, CDR2 SYGVKD. Trimming removed 3 bases from V and 4 bases from J, with 6 bases in between. This CDR3 contains 12 residues. The CDR3 DNA is TGTGCCATCAGTGAAGGGGGAGAGACCCAGTACTTC. This codes for CAISEGGETQYF.

The chain employs TRBV28 and TRBJ1-1; D not certain. CDR3 size: 14 residues. The germline gives CDR1 MDHEN, CDR2 SYDVKM. With 3 bases removed from V and 0 bases from J, the gap between germline ends came to 8 bases. The CDR3 DNA sequence: TGTGCCAGCAGTTTCCCATCCATGAACACTGAAGCTTTCTTT. This gives the protein CASSFPSMNTEAFF. Full variable domain (missing parts from reference TRBV28 and TRBJ1-1): DVKVTQSSRYLVKRTGEKVFLECVQDMDHENMFWYRQDPGLGLRLIYFSYDVKMKEKGDIPEGYSVSREKKERFSLILESASTNQTSMYLCASSFPSMNTEAFFGQGTRLTVV.

V usage is TRBV7-9 and J usage is TRBJ1-5; the D gene is possibly TRBD1 (5 bases). The ends were cut back, 3 bases at V and 7 bases at J, with 10 bases in the middle. Germline CDR1 and CDR2: SEHNR and FQNEAQ (reference sequence). The CDR3 length is 13 residues. DNA of the CDR3: TGTGCCAGCAGCTTGGGTCAGGGCCAGCCCCAGCATTTT. It encodes CASSLGQGQPQHF.

V is TRBV5-1 and J is TRBJ1-1, with D tentatively TRBD1 (5 bases). In germline, CDR1 is SGHRS, CDR2 YFSETQ. Trimming shortened V by 1 base and J by 7 bases, and 11 bases separated the two germline ends. CDR3 length equals 13 residues. Written as DNA, the CDR3 is TGCGCCAGCAGCTTGTTGGGGCCTGATGAAGCTTTCTTT. Protein: CASSLLGPDEAFF. The entire variable domain, with the rest obtained from reference TRBV5-1 and TRBJ1-1, is as follows: KAGVTQTPRYLIKTRGQQVTLSCSPISGHRSVSWYQQTPGQGLQFLFEYFSETQRNKGNFPGRFSGRQFSNSRSEMNVSTLELGDSALYLCASSLLGPDEAFFGQGTRLTVV.

This chain links TRBV5-1 with TRBJ2-2; TRBD1 is a possible D gene (6 bases). This CDR3 spans 15 amino acids. V was pared by 7 bases and J by 1 base, with 14 bases between. CDR1 and CDR2 from the germline V gene are SGHRS and YFSETQ. The DNA of the CDR3 is TGCGCCAGCGCTATGGGACATATGAACACCGGGGAGCTGTTTTTT. Translated: CASAMGHMNTGELFF.

A few counts support this clone. The V call is TRBV4-2, the J call TRBJ2-1; a weak D match, TRBD2 (5 bases). Trimming cost V 0 bases and J 0 bases, with 18 bases left between them. Germline loops: CDR1 LGHNA, CDR2 YNFKEQ. The CDR3 contains 19 residues. CDR3 amino acids: CASSQDRFEGQSSYNEQFF. Written as DNA, the CDR3 is TGTGCCAGCAGCCAAGATAGGTTCGAGGGCCAGAGCTCCTACAATGAGCAGTTCTTC.

This chain links TRBV19 with TRBJ1-2; D gene uncertain. Trimming removed 3 bases from V and 1 base from J, with 9 bases in between. Looked up from germline, CDR1 is LNHDA and CDR2 is SQIVND (reference sequence). This CDR3 spans 14 amino acids. CDR3 coding DNA: TGTGCCAGTAGTATTGGTAGGGATAACTATGGCTACACCTTC. It specifies CASSIGRDNYGYTF.

The J gene is TRBJ2-2, the V gene TRBV9; D not certain. Germline V gives CDR1 SGDLS, CDR2 YYNGEE. The CDR3 is made up of 15 amino acids. V lost 4 bases and J lost 7, with 17 bases in between. The CDR3 DNA is TGTGCCAGCAGCCCTCGACCGGATCATGTCGGGGAGCTGTTTTTT. Translated: CASSPRPDHVGELFF.